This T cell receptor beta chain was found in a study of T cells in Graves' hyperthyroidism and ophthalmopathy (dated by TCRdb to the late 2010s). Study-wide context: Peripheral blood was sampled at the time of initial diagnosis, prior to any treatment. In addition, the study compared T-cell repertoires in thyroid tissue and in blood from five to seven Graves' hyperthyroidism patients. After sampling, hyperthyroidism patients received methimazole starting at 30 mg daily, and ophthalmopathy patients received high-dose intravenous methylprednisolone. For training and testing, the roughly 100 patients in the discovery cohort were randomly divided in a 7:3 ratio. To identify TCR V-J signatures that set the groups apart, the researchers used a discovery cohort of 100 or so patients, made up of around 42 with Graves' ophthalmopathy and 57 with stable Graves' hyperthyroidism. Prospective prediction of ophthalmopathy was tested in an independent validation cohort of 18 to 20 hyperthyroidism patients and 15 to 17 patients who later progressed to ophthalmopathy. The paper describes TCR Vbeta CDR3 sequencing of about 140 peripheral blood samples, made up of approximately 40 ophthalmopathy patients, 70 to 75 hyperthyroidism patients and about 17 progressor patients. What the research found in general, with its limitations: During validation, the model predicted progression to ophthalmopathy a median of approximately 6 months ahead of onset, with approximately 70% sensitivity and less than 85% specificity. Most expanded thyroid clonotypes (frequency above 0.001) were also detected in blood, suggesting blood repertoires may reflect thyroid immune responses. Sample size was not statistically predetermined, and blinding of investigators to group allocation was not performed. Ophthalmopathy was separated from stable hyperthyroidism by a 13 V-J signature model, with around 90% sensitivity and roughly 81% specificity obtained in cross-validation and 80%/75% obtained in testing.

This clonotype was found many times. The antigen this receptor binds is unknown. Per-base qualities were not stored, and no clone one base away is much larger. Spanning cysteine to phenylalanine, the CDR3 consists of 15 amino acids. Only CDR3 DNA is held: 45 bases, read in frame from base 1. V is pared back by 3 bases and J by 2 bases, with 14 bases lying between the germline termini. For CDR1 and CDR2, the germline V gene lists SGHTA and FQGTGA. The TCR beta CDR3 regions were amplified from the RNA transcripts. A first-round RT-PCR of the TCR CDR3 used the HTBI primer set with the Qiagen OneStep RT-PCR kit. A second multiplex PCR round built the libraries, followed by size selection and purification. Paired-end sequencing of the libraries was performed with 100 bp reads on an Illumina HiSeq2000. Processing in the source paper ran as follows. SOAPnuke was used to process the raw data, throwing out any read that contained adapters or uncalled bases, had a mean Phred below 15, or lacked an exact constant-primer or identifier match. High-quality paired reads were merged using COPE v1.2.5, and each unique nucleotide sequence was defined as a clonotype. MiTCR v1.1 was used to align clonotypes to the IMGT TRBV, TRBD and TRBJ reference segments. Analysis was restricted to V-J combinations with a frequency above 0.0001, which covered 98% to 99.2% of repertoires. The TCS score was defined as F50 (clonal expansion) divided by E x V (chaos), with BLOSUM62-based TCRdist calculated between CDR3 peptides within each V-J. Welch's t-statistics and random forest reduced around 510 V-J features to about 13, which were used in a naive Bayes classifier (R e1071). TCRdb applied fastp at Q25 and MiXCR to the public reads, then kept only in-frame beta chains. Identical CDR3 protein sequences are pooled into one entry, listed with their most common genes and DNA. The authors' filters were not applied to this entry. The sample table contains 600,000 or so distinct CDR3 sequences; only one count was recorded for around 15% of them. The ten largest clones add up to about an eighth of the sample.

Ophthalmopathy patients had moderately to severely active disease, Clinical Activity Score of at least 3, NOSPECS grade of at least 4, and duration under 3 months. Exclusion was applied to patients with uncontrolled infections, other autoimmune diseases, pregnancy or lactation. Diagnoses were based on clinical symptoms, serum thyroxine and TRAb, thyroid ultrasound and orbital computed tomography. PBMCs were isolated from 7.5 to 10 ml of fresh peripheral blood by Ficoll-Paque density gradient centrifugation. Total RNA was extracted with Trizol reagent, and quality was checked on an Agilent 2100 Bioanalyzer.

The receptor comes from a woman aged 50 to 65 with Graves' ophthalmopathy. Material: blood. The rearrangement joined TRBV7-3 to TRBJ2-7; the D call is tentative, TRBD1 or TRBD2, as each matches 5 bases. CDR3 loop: CASSFGAPGPYEQYF. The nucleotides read TGTGCCAGCAGCTTCGGGGCGCCAGGCCCCTACGAGCAGTACTTC.